The sequence of this T cell receptor beta chain was determined in a study of blood T cell repertoires in COVID-19. Germline CDR1 and CDR2: SGHRS and YFSETQ. V lost 3 bases and J lost 5, with 13 bases in between. The CDR3 runs 14 residues. This clone was detected only a few times. Sequenced by immunoSEQ multiplex PCR; TCRdb stores in-frame clones only, minus some. The sample has some 100,000 clones, 86% seen once. Specimen: peripheral blood. The sequence came from a man in his fifties or sixties with acute or convalescent COVID-19. V gene TRBV5-1 combines with J gene TRBJ2-3; D might be TRBD2 (6 bases). CDR3 region: CASSSRLVEDTQYF. For the CDR3, the DNA is TGCGCCAGCAGCTCTCGACTAGTAGAAGATACGCAGTATTTT.